This T cell receptor (beta chain) appears in the sequencing data of a study of spatial heterogeneity in lung cancer. Across the study: 72 TRACERx patients with early, untreated non-small cell lung cancer donated samples.

Trimming took off 4 bases at V and 0 bases at J, with 7 bases between the two ends. CDR1 is SNHLY and CDR2 is FYNNEI in the germline V gene. The CDR3 sequence is 14 residues long. TCRdb itself ran the 5' RACE reads through MiXCR, one entry per CDR3 protein. The sample has 39,000 or so distinct CDR3 sequences, about 10% seen once. Time point specified: blood at routine non-recurrence follow-up after resection. The sample was PBMCs, taken at follow-up. The clonotype comes from a female donor with early-stage non-small cell lung cancer. The chain joins TRBV2 to TRBJ2-1, with unresolved D. The CDR3, as DNA: TGTGCCAGCAGTGTCAGTAGCTCCTACAATGAGCAGTTCTTC. Its protein product is CASSVSSSYNEQFF. Drawing the rest from reference TRBV2 and TRBJ2-1, the complete variable domain is EPEVTQTPSHQVTQMGQEVILRCVPISNHLYFYWYRQILGQKVEFLVSFYNNEISEKSEIFDDQFSVERPDGSNFTLKIRSTKLEDSAMYFCASSVSSSYNEQFFGPGTRLTVL.